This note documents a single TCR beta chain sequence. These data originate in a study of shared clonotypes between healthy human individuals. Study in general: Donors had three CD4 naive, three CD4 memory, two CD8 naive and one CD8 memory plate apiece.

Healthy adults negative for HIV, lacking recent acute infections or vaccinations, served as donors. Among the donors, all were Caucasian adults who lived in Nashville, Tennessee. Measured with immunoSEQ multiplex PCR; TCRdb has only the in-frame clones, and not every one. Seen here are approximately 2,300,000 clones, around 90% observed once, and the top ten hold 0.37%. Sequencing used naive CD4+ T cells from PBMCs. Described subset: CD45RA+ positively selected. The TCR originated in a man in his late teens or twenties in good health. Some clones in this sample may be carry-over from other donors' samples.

The CDR3 spells CASSWDDQPQHF. The DNA for the CDR3 is TGTGCCAGCAGCTGGGATGATCAGCCCCAGCATTTT. The V call is TRBV11-2, the J call TRBJ1-5; no reliable D call. The ends were cut back, 4 bases at V and 5 bases at J, with 6 bases in the middle. This CDR3 region has 12 residues. CDR1 SGHAT and CDR2 FQNNGV come from the germline V gene.